This T cell receptor beta chain appears in the sequencing data of a study of blood T cells in healthy people across ages. This CDR3 region has 15 residues. The germline CDR1 and CDR2 sequences are SGHTA and FQGNSA. The junction had 4 bases not matched to a gene; V was cut back by 6 bases and J by 0 bases. With a J-beta primer mix and a sample-barcoded 5' primer, a second PCR ran about 6 to 11 cycles. TCRdb reanalysed the 5' RACE reads using MiXCR and keeps one entry per CDR3 protein. The repertoire holds about 1.5 million distinct CDR3 sequences, with 35% to 45% as singletons. This sequence joins TRBV7-2 and TRBJ2-1; 8 nucleotides align to TRBD2. Material for sequencing was blood. The origin of this receptor is a woman under 30 in good health. The CDR3 DNA reads TGTGCCAGCAGTCGTAGCGGGAACTCCTACAATGAGCAGTTCTTC. This encodes CASSRSGNSYNEQFF.